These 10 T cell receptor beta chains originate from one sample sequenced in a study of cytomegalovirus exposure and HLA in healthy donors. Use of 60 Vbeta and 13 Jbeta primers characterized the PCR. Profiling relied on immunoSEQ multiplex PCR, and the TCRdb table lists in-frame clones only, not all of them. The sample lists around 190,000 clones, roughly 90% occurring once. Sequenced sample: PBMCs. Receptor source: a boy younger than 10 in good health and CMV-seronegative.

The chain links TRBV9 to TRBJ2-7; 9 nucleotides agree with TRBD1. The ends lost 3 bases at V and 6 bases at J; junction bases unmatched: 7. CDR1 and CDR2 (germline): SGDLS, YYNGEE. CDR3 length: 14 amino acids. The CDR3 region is CASSAGTGQVEQYF. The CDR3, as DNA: TGTGCCAGCAGCGCCGGGACAGGGCAGGTCGAGCAGTACTTC.

For the CDR3, the DNA is TGTGCCAGCAGTGGGAGGGACTTCTACGAGCAGTACTTC. It codes for CASSGRDFYEQYF. The chain links TRBV25-1 to TRBJ2-7; weak D call: TRBD2 (6 bases). Germline CDR1 and CDR2: MGHDK and SYGVNS. V was clipped by 4 bases and J by 3 bases, with 10 bases between them. The CDR3 consists of 13 residues.

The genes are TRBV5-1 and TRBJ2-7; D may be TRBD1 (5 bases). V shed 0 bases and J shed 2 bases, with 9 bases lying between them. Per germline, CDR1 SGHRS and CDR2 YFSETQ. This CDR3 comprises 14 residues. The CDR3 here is CASSLDDRTYEQYF. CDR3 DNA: TGCGCCAGCAGCTTGGACGACAGAACCTACGAGCAGTACTTC.

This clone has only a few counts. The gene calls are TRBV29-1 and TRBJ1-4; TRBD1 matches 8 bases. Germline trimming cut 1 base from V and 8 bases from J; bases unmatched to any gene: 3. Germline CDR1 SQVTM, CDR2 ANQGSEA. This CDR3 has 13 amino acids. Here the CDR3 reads CSVEGDRTEKLFF. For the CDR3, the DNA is TGCAGCGTTGAAGGGGACAGGACAGAAAAACTGTTTTTT.

The CDR3 loop reads CASRMTLTGPQYGYTF. CDR3 DNA sequence: TGTGCCAGTAGAATGACCCTTACAGGGCCCCAGTACGGCTACACCTTC. The chain employs TRBV19 and TRBJ1-2; the D gene is possibly TRBD1 (6 bases). The V end was cut by 6 bases, the J end by 8 bases, with 25 bases between. The V gene's germline CDR1 is LNHDA and CDR2 SQIVND (reference sequence). The CDR3 has 16 residues. The variable domain in full, completed from reference TRBV19 and TRBJ1-2, reads DGGITQSPKYLFRKEGQNVTLSCEQNLNHDAMYWYRQDPGQGLRLIYYSQIVNDFQKGDIAEGYSVSREKKESFPLTVTSAQKNPTAFYLCASRMTLTGPQYGYTFGSGTRLTVV.

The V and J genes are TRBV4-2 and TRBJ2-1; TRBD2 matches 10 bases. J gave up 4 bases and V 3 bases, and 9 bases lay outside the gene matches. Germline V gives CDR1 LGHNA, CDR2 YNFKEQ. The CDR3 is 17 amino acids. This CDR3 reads CASSQGPGLASYNEQFF. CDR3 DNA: TGTGCCAGCAGCCAGGGACCGGGACTAGCGAGTTACAATGAGCAGTTCTTC.

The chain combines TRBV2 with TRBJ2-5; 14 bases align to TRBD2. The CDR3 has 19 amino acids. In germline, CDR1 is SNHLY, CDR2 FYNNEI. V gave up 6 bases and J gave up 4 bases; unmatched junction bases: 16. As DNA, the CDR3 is TGTGCCAGCAGGGTGGACAGGGCAGGACTAGCGGGAGGACGAGAGACCCAGTACTTC. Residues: CASRVDRAGLAGGRETQYF.

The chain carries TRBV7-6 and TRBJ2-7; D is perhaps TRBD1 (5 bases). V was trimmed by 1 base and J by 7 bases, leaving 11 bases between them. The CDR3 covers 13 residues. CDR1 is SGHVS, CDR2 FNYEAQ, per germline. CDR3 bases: TGTGCCAGCAGCTTAGAAAGGGGAAGGGAGCAGTACTTC. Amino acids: CASSLERGREQYF.

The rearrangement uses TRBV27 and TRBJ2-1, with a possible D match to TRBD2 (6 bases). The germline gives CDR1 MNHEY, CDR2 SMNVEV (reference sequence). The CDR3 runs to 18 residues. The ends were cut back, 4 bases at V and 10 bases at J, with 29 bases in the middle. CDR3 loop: CASSSIGALADNRNEQFF. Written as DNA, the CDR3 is TGTGCCAGCAGTTCTATAGGCGCTTTAGCGGACAATCGAAACGAGCAGTTCTTC.

For the CDR3, the DNA is TGTGCCAGCTCACCGCCGCTGGGTGCGACGGGAAATCAGCCCCAGCATTTT. This sequence encodes CASSPPLGATGNQPQHF. This chain uses TRBV18 with TRBJ1-5, with D unresolved. The V end lost 3 bases, the J end lost 4 bases, and 19 bases lay between the germline ends. Per the germline V gene, CDR1 is KGHSH and CDR2 is LQKENI. The CDR3 contains 17 residues.